Shown below are 7 T cell receptor beta chains from a single sample sequenced in a study of neurological immune-mediated disorders. The time point here: longitudinal time-point 3. Each CDR3 protein gets one entry after TCRdb re-called the 5' RACE reads with MiXCR. The sample yields fewer than 110,000 distinct CDR3 sequences, roughly a tenth seen once. Sequencing was done on a sample of PBMCs. The receptors here all came from a female donor with HTLV-1-associated myelopathy (HAM/TSP).

CDR3 in DNA: TGCAGTGCTAGGCGACAGATCTACGAGCAGTACTTC. It yields the protein CSARRQIYEQYF. V and J are TRBV20-1 and TRBJ2-7; maybe TRBD1 (5 bases). V was pared by 3 bases and J by 3 bases, with 9 bases between. The length of the CDR3 is 12 residues. Germline-derived CDR1 and CDR2 are DFQATT and SNEGSKA (reference sequence).

V gene TRBV7-7 combines with J gene TRBJ2-1; no firm D call. Germline V gene lookup returns CDR1 SSHAT and CDR2 FNYEAQ (reference sequence). This CDR3 is built from 15 residues. With 3 bases removed from V and 0 bases from J, the gap between germline ends came to 9 bases. This CDR3 is CASSLGSVSYNEQFF. The CDR3 DNA sequence: TGTGCCAGCAGCTTGGGCTCCGTCTCCTACAATGAGCAGTTCTTC.

This clonotype appeared a few times. This chain connects TRBV20-1 to TRBJ2-5; D remains ambiguous. The V end was cut by 6 bases, the J end by 5 bases, with 16 bases between. Germline-derived CDR1 and CDR2 are DFQATT and SNEGSKA (reference sequence). The CDR3 is 13 residues long. The CDR3 is CSATKTGTETQYF. Written as DNA, the CDR3 is TGCAGTGCCACGAAGACTGGCACGGAGACCCAGTACTTC.

This clonotype has ten or more counts. This rearrangement joins TRBV7-8 to TRBJ1-2; tentatively, D is TRBD1 (6 bases). The V and J ends lost 2 bases and 7 bases respectively, with 26 bases between them. CDR1 is SGHVS and CDR2 is FQNEAQ in the germline V gene. The CDR3 runs 18 residues. This chain's CDR3 is CASSLRRDTHSNYGGYTF. CDR3 DNA sequence: TGTGCCAGCAGCTTACGACGGGACACACATTCTAACTATGGTGGCTACACCTTC.

This clonotype was seen repeatedly, ten times or more. V gene TRBV28 combines with J gene TRBJ2-1; a possible D gene is TRBD2 (6 bases). Deletions cut 2 bases from V and 4 bases from J, with 18 bases between. This CDR3 has 17 amino acids. Germline V CDR1 and CDR2: MDHEN, SYDVKM. The DNA for the CDR3 is TGTGCCAGCAGTTTAGGGGGGTCGCGCGGGCTGTACAATGAGCAGTTCTTC. It is translated as CASSLGGSRGLYNEQFF.

This clonotype showed up just a few times. This chain connects TRBV6-6 to TRBJ2-3; D possibly corresponds to TRBD1 (5 bases). Germline V gene sequence: CDR1 MNHNY, CDR2 SVGAGI (reference sequence). The ends were cut back, 4 bases at V and 7 bases at J, with 12 bases in the middle. This CDR3 is 13 amino acids long. CDR3 sequence reads: CASSLGHANTQYF. In DNA form, the CDR3 reads TGTGCCAGCAGTTTAGGACATGCAAATACGCAGTATTTT.

The chain recombines TRBV29-1 with TRBJ1-2; the D is unclear. V was clipped by 7 bases and J by 4 bases, with 10 bases between them. Germline values: CDR1 SQVTM, CDR2 ANQGSEA. The CDR3 has 11 amino acids. CDR3 sequence (DNA): TGCAGCGCCGGACGGCTCTATGGCTACACCTTC. This codes for CSAGRLYGYTF.